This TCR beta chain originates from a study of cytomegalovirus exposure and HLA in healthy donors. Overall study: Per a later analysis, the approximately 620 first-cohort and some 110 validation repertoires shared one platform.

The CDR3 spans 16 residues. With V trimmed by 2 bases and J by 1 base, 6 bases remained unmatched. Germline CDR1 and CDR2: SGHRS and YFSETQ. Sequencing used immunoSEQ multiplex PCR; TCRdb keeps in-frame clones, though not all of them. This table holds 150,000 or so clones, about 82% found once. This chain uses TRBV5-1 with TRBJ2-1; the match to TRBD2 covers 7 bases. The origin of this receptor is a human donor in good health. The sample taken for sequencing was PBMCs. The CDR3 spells CASSLISGFSYNEQFF. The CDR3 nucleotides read TGCGCCAGCAGCTTAATTAGCGGGTTTTCCTACAATGAGCAGTTCTTC.